The source of this T cell receptor beta chain is a study of T cells in Graves' hyperthyroidism and ophthalmopathy. Recently diagnosed hyperthyroidism of less than 2 months' duration affected patients aged 18 to 65. Lactation, pregnancy, other autoimmune disease or uncontrolled infection excluded patients. The PBMCs studied were ones that came from approximately 9.9 ml fresh peripheral blood. The CDR3 contains 14 residues. Per germline, CDR1 DFQATT and CDR2 SNEGSKA (reference sequence). V was clipped by 1 base and J by 0 bases, with 9 bases between them. Study-level findings and limits: Separation of ophthalmopathy from stable hyperthyroidism was achieved by a 13 V-J model.

Amplification of TCR beta CDR3 regions was performed using RNA transcripts as template. Initially, a first-round RT-PCR of the TCR CDR3 employed the HTBI primer set. TCRdb re-called the multiplex PCR reads with MiXCR, one entry per CDR3 protein. The sample consists of around 240,000 distinct CDR3 sequences, 13% to 15% of them appearing once. In this sample, this clonotype turned up many times. Antigen: not known. This sequence joins TRBV20-1 and TRBJ1-1; possibly TRBD1 for D (5 bases). Material for sequencing was blood. The clonotype was recovered from a middle-aged woman with Graves' hyperthyroidism that later progressed to Graves' ophthalmopathy. In nucleotides, the CDR3 is TGCAGTGCTAGAGGAGACAGAATGAACACTGAAGCTTTCTTT. Residues: CSARGDRMNTEAFF.